The 18 T cell receptor beta chains in this list originate from one sample, sequenced in a study of blood T cell repertoires in COVID-19. The protocol was immunoSEQ multiplex PCR, while the TCRdb copy is restricted to in-frame clones and leaves out a portion. The repertoire holds around 270,000 clones, around 81% seen once, with roughly 14% in the top ten. The specimen was peripheral blood. The receptors stem from a person aged 70 to 85 with COVID-19, enrolled during active disease.

The chain couples TRBV3-1 (or the pseudogene TRBV3-2) to TRBJ2-1, with 8 bases that match TRBD2. The CDR3 is 16 amino acids. Trimming took 4 bases from V and 2 from J; bases not matched to a gene: 7. CDR1 LGHDT and CDR2 YNNKEL come from the germline V gene (reference sequence). The chain's CDR3 is CASSPPLGGAYNEQFF. CDR3 sequence (DNA): TGTGCCAGCAGCCCCCCCCTCGGGGGGGCCTACAATGAGCAGTTCTTC.

The V call is TRBV19, the J call TRBJ2-3; 7 bases fit TRBD1. The CDR3 extends over 13 amino acids. V dropped 8 bases and J dropped 2; count of bases not matched to a gene: 4. Germline values: CDR1 LNHDA, CDR2 SQIVND (reference sequence). CDR3 sequence: CASSGTDTDTQYF. The CDR3 coding sequence is TGTGCCAGTTCCGGGACAGACACAGATACGCAGTATTTT.

This clone came up a few times. The chain joins TRBV2 to TRBJ1-2, with a tentative D call TRBD1 (5 bases). V was clipped by 2 bases and J by 6 bases, with 13 bases between them. The CDR3 is 14 residues long. The germline V gene has CDR1 SNHLY and CDR2 FYNNEI. The CDR3 sequence is CASSERAGKDGYTF. The CDR3 nucleotides are TGTGCCAGCAGTGAACGGGCAGGGAAGGATGGCTACACCTTC.

The rearrangement uses TRBV29-1 and TRBJ2-7; the D gene is possibly TRBD2 (6 bases). Looked up from germline, CDR1 is SQVTM and CDR2 is ANQGSEA. The CDR3 contains 12 residues. Trimming left V 1 base short and J 9 bases short, with 13 bases between. The CDR3 nucleotides are TGCAGCGTTGAAGGTGGCGGGAAGGCGCAGTACTTC. Translating it yields CSVEGGGKAQYF.

The gene calls are TRBV30 and TRBJ1-4; 11 positions agree with TRBD1. The CDR3 is made up of 15 amino acids. In germline, CDR1 is GTSNPN, CDR2 SVGIG (reference sequence). V shed 4 bases, J shed 8 bases, and the junction held 9 bases outside the gene matches. Here the CDR3 reads CAWTRNRDRGEKLFF. The DNA for the CDR3 is TGTGCCTGGACCCGAAACCGGGACAGGGGGGAAAAACTGTTTTTT.

The genes are TRBV5-1 and TRBJ2-7; 10 nucleotides align to TRBD1. The J segment lost 5 bases and the V segment lost 4 bases, leaving 6 bases of the junction unmatched. CDR3 length equals 14 residues. The germline CDR1 and CDR2 sequences are SGHRS and YFSETQ. The CDR3, as DNA: TGCGCCAGCAGCACGAGGACAGGGGGAGACGAGCAGTACTTC. Encoded protein: CASSTRTGGDEQYF.

The rearrangement uses TRBV6-6 and TRBJ2-1; 10 nucleotides match TRBD2. The CDR3 sequence is 15 residues long. Losses at the gene ends were 7 bases for V and 6 bases for J; bases not matched to a gene: 9. Per germline, CDR1 MNHNY and CDR2 SVGAGI (reference sequence). CDR3 sequence: CASKEASGRSNEQFF. The DNA of the CDR3 is TGTGCCAGCAAGGAGGCTAGCGGGAGAAGCAATGAGCAGTTCTTC.

The chain couples TRBV5-1 to TRBJ2-7; the match to TRBD2 covers 9 bases. Losses at the gene ends were 1 base for V and 4 bases for J; bases not matched to a gene: 12. Looked up from germline, CDR1 is SGHRS and CDR2 is YFSETQ. The CDR3 sequence is 17 residues long. As DNA, the CDR3 is TGCGCCAGCAGCTTGATGGCGGGAGGGCCAACCGGGTACGAGCAGTACTTC. As protein: CASSLMAGGPTGYEQYF.

The V gene is TRBV7-3, the J gene TRBJ2-3, with TRBD2 matching 9 bases. Losses at the gene ends were 5 bases for V and 10 bases for J; bases not matched to a gene: 7. CDR3 length: 13 amino acids. Germline CDR1 is SGHTA and CDR2 is FQGTGA. The CDR3 protein is CASSPRGGGAQYF. For the CDR3, the DNA is TGTGCCAGCAGCCCACGAGGCGGGGGGGCGCAGTATTTT.

The gene calls are TRBV7-3 and TRBJ1-5; D might be TRBD1 (6 bases). CDR3 length: 14 residues. The V gene's germline CDR1 is SGHTA and CDR2 FQGTGA. Between the trimmed V and J ends, which lost 7 bases and 5 bases, there was a span of 15 bases. CDR3 loop: CASIGGQGDQPQHF. The CDR3 bases are TGTGCCAGCATCGGGGGGCAGGGTGATCAGCCCCAGCATTTT.

This clone came up a few times. This sequence joins TRBV27 and TRBJ1-4; possibly TRBD1 for D (5 bases). Trimming stripped 6 bases from V and 5 bases from J, with 16 bases between. This CDR3 spans 15 amino acids. CDR1 is MNHEY, CDR2 SMNVEV, per germline (reference sequence). The chain's CDR3 is CASSRSGVLNEKLFF. The CDR3 nucleotides read TGTGCCAGCAGCCGATCGGGGGTCTTGAATGAAAAACTGTTTTTT.

The CDR3 sequence: CASRLDFNSYEQYF. For the CDR3, the DNA is TGTGCCAGCAGACTGGACTTTAACTCCTACGAGCAGTACTTC. The rearrangement uses TRBV6-5 and TRBJ2-7, with D possibly TRBD2 on 5 matching bases. Trimming removed 6 bases from V and 0 bases from J, with 12 bases in between. Germline loops: CDR1 MNHEY, CDR2 SVGAGI. The CDR3 totals 14 residues.

The chain employs TRBV6-5 and TRBJ1-2; 7 bases map to TRBD1. The length of the CDR3 is 15 residues. Germline CDR1 MNHEY, CDR2 SVGAGI. After removal of 5 bases from V and 7 bases from J, the junction contained 13 bases not matched to a gene. CDR3 region: CASSLHRGPEAGYTF. As DNA, the CDR3 is TGTGCCAGCAGTCTTCACAGGGGCCCTGAAGCTGGCTACACCTTC.

J is TRBJ2-7 and V is TRBV19; D unclear. There are 13 residues in the CDR3. V gave up 3 bases and J gave up 2 bases, with 8 bases separating them. Germline V gives CDR1 LNHDA, CDR2 SQIVND (reference sequence). The DNA for the CDR3 is TGTGCCAGTAGTATTAAACAAGCCTACGAGCAGTACTTC. It yields the protein CASSIKQAYEQYF.

This rearrangement joins TRBV5-6 to TRBJ2-4; 10 nucleotides line up with TRBD1. This CDR3 spans 14 amino acids. The ends lost 3 bases at V and 6 bases at J; junction bases unmatched: 3. CDR1 and CDR2 from the germline V gene are SGHDT and YYEEEE. The CDR3 DNA is TGTGCCAGCAGCTCGCGACAGGGGGCAAACATTCAGTACTTC. As protein: CASSSRQGANIQYF.

J is TRBJ1-1 and V is TRBV5-1; D unclear. Germline lookup yields CDR1 SGHRS and CDR2 YFSETQ. CDR3 length equals 15 residues. V dropped 0 bases and J dropped 0 bases, with 9 bases sitting between them. In nucleotides, the CDR3 is TGCGCCAGCAGCTTGGGCGGGGTAATGAACACTGAAGCTTTCTTT. This sequence encodes CASSLGGVMNTEAFF. The full variable domain, in which reference TRBV5-1 and TRBJ1-1 provide the parts outside the CDR3, is KAGVTQTPRYLIKTRGQQVTLSCSPISGHRSVSWYQQTPGQGLQFLFEYFSETQRNKGNFPGRFSGRQFSNSRSEMNVSTLELGDSALYLCASSLGGVMNTEAFFGQGTRLTVV.

The genes are TRBV2 and TRBJ2-7; a weak D match, TRBD1 (5 bases). Germline assignment: CDR1 SNHLY and CDR2 FYNNEI. There are 14 residues in the CDR3. V gave up 7 bases and J gave up 2 bases, with 15 bases separating them. For the CDR3, the DNA is TGTGCCAGCAATCTGGGGCAAGAGCCCTACGAGCAGTACTTC. Translation: CASNLGQEPYEQYF.

The V and J genes are TRBV10-3 and TRBJ2-1, with D possibly being TRBD1 (6 bases). This CDR3 has 13 amino acids. Germline V lookup: CDR1 ENHRY, CDR2 SYGVKD. Trimming stripped 10 bases from V and 4 bases from J, with 14 bases between. The CDR3: CATWDIPYNEQFF. CDR3 nucleotide sequence: TGTGCCACCTGGGACATTCCATACAATGAGCAGTTCTTC.